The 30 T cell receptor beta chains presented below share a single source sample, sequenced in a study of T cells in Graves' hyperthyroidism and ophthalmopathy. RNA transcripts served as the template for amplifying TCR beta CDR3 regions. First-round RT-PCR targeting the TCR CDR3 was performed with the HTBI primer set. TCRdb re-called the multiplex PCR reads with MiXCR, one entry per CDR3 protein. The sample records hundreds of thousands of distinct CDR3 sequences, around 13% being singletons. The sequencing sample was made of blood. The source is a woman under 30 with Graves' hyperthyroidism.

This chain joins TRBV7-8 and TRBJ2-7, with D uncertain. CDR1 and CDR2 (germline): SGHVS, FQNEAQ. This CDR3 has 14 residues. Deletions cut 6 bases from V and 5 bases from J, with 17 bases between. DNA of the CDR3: TGTGCCAGCAGGATGGGCCATAATGGAAACGAGCAGTACTTC. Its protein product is CASRMGHNGNEQYF.

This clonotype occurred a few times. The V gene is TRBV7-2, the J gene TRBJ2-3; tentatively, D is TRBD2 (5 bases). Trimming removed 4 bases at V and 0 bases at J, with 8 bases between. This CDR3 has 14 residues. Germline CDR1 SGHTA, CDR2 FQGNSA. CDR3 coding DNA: TGTGCCAGCAGCTCCCAGCGGAGCACAGATACGCAGTATTTT. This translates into CASSSQRSTDTQYF.

Here the CDR3 reads CASSPLGTRGTTSTDTQYF. CDR3 sequence (DNA): TGTGCCAGTAGTCCACTAGGGACAAGGGGGACGACTAGCACAGATACGCAGTATTTT. J is TRBJ2-3 and V is TRBV19; D is perhaps TRBD1 (6 bases). V was shortened by 5 bases and J by 0 bases, with 24 bases between the two germline ends. The CDR3 is 19 residues long. The germline gives CDR1 LNHDA, CDR2 SQIVND (reference sequence). The variable domain in full, completed from reference TRBV19 and TRBJ2-3, reads DGGITQSPKYLFRKEGQNVTLSCEQNLNHDAMYWYRQDPGQGLRLIYYSQIVNDFQKGDIAEGYSVSREKKESFPLTVTSAQKNPTAFYLCASSPLGTRGTTSTDTQYFGPGTRLTVL.

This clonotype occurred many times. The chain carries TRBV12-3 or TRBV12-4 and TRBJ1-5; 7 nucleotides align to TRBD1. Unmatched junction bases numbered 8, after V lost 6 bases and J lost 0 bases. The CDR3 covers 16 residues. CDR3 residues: CASRVTGDYSNQPQHF. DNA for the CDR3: TGTGCCAGCAGAGTTACAGGGGACTATAGCAATCAGCCCCAGCATTTT.

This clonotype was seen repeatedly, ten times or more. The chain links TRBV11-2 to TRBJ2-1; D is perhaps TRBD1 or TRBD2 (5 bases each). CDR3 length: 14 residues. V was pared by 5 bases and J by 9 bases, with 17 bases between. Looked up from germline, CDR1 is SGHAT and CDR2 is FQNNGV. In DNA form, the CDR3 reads TGTGCCAGCAGCCCCTGGATCGGGGCGGGTGAGCAGTTCTTC. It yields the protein CASSPWIGAGEQFF.

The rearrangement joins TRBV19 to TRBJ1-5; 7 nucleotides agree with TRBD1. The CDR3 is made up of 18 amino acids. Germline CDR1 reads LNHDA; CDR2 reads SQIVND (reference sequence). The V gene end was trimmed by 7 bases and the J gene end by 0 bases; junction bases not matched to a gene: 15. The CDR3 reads CASTRRQGRGNSNQPQHF. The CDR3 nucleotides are TGTGCCAGTACCAGACGACAGGGTAGGGGGAATAGCAATCAGCCCCAGCATTTT. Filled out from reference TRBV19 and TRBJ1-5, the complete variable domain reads DGGITQSPKYLFRKEGQNVTLSCEQNLNHDAMYWYRQDPGQGLRLIYYSQIVNDFQKGDIAEGYSVSREKKESFPLTVTSAQKNPTAFYLCASTRRQGRGNSNQPQHFGDGTRLSIL.

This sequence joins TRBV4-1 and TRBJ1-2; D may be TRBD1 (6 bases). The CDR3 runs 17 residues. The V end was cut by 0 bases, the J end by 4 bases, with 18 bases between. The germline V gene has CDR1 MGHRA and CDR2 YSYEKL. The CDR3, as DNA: TGCGCCAGCAGCCAAGATTGGGGGGGGGGCGGAGGCTATGGCTACACCTTC. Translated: CASSQDWGGGGGYGYTF.

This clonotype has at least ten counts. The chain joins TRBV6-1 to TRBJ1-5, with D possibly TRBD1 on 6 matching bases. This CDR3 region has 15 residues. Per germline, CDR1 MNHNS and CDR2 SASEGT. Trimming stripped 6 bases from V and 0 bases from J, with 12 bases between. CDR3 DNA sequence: TGTGCCAGCAGCATTCGGACAGATAGCAATCAGCCCCAGCATTTT. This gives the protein CASSIRTDSNQPQHF.

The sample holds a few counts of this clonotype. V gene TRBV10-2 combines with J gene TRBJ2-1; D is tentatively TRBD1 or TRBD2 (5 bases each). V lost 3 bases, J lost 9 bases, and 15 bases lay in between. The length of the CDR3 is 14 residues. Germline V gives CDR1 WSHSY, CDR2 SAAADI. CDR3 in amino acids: CASSDGTVRVEQFF. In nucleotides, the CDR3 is TGCGCCAGCAGTGATGGGACGGTACGGGTTGAGCAGTTCTTC.

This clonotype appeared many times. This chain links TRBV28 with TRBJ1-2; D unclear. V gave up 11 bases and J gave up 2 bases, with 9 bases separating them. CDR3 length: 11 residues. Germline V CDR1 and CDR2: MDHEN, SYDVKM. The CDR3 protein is CAGLGNYGYTF. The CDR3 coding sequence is TGTGCCGGACTCGGGAACTATGGCTACACCTTC.

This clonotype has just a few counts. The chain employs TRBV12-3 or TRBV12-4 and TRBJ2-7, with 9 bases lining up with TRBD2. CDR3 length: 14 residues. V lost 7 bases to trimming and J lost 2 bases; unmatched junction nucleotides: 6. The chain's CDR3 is CASKVAGDTYEQYF. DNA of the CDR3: TGTGCCAGCAAAGTAGCGGGGGATACCTACGAGCAGTACTTC.

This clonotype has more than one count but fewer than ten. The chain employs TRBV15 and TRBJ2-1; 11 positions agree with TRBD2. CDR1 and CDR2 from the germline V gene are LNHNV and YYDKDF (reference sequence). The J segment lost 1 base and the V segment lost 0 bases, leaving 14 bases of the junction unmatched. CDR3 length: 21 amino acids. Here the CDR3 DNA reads TGTGCCACCAGCAGAGATAATTGGGAACTAGCGGGAGTTCAGTCCTACAATGAGCAGTTCTTC. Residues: CATSRDNWELAGVQSYNEQFF.

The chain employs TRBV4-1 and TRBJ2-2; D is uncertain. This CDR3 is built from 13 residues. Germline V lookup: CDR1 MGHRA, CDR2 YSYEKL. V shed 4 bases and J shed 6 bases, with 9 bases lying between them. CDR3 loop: CASSPRISGELFF. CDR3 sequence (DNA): TGCGCCAGCAGCCCCCGTATCTCCGGGGAGCTGTTTTTT.

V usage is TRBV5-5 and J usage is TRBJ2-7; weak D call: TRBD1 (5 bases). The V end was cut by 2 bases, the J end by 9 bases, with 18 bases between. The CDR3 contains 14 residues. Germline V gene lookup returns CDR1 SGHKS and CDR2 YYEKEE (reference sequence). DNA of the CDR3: TGTGCCAGCAGCTTCCTGACAGCTCCTGTGGGGCAGTACTTC. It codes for CASSFLTAPVGQYF.

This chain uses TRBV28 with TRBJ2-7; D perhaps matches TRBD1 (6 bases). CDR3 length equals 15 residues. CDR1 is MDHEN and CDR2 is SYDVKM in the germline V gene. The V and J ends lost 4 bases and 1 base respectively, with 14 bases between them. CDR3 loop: CASSSPGTRSYEQYF. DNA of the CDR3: TGTGCCAGCAGTTCTCCCGGGACACGATCCTACGAGCAGTACTTC.

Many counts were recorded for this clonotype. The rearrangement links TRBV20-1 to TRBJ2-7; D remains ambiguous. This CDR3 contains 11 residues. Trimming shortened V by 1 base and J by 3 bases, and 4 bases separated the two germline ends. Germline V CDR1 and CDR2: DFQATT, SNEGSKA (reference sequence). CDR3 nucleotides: TGCAGTGCTAGAGGTAACTACGAGCAGTACTTC. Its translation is CSARGNYEQYF.

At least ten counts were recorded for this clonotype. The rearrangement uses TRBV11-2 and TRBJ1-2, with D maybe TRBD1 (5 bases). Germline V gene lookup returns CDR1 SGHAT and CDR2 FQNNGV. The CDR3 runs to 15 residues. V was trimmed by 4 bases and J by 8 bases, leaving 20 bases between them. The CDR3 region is CASSSYRGGGKGYTF. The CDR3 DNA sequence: TGTGCCAGCAGCTCCTATAGGGGTGGGGGGAAAGGCTACACCTTC.

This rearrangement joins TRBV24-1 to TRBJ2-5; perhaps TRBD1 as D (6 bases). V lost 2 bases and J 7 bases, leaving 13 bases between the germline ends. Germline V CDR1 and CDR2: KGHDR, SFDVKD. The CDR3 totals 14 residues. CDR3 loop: CATSDSGVGWTQYF. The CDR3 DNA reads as TGTGCCACCAGTGATTCAGGGGTCGGATGGACCCAGTACTTC.

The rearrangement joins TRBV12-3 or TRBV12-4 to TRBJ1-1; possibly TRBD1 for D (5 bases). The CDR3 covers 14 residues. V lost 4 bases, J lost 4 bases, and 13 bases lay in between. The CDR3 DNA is TGTGCCAGCAGTTCGGGGGTGAGGGGCACTGAAGCTTTCTTT. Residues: CASSSGVRGTEAFF.

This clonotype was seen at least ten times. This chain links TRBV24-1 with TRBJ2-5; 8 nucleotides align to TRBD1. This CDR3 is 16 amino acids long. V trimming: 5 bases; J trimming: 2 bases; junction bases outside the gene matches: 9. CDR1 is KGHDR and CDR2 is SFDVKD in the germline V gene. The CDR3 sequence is CATSAGVGQGQETQYF. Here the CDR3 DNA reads TGTGCCACCAGTGCTGGGGTCGGACAGGGTCAAGAGACCCAGTACTTC.

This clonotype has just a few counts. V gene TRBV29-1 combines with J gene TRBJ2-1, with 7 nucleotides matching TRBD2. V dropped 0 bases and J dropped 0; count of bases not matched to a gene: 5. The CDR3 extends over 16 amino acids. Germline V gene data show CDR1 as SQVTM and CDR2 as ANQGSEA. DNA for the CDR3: TGCAGCGTTGAAGACGGCCTAGCGGTCTCCTACAATGAGCAGTTCTTC. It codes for CSVEDGLAVSYNEQFF.

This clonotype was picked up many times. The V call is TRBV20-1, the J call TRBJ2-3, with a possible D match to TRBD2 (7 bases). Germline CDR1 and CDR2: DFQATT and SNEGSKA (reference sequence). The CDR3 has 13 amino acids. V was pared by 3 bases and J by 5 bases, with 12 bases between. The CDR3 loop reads CSARGGRGDTQYF. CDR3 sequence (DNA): TGCAGTGCTAGGGGGGGGCGAGGAGATACGCAGTATTTT.

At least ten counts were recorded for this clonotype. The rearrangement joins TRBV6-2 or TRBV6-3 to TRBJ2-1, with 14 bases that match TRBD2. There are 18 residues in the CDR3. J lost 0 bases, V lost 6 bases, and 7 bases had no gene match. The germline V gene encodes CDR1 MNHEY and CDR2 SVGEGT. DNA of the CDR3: TGTGCCAGCAGCAGGACTAGCGGGAGGTCCAGCTCCTACAATGAGCAGTTCTTC. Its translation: CASSRTSGRSSSYNEQFF.

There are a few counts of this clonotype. The CDR3 DNA sequence: TGCAGTGCTCCCCCGGCACCTCGCTACGAGCAGTACTTC. It translates to CSAPPAPRYEQYF. J is TRBJ2-7 and V is TRBV20-1; no reliable D call. The CDR3 has 13 amino acids. CDR1 and CDR2 from the germline V gene are DFQATT and SNEGSKA (reference sequence). V dropped 5 bases and J dropped 3 bases, with 14 bases sitting between them.

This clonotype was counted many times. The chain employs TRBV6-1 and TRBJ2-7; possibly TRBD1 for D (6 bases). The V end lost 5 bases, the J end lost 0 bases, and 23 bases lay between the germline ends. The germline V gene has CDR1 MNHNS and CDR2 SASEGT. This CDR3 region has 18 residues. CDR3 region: CASSFRPDTRTASYEQYF. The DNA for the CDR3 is TGTGCCAGCAGTTTTAGACCAGATACGAGGACAGCCTCCTACGAGCAGTACTTC.

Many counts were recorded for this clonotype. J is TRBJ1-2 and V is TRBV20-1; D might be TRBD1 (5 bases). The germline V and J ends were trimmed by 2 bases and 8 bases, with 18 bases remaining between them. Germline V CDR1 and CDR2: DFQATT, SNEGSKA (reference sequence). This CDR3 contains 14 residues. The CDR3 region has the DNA TGCAGTGCTAGACTACCGGGGCAGGGTCAAGGCTACACCTTC. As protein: CSARLPGQGQGYTF.

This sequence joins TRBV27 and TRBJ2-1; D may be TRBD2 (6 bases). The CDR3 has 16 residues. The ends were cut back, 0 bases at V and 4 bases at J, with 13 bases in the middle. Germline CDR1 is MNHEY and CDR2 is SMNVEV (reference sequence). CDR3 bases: TGTGCCAGCAGTTTATCCTCGGGAGCCCCATACAATGAGCAGTTCTTC. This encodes CASSLSSGAPYNEQFF.

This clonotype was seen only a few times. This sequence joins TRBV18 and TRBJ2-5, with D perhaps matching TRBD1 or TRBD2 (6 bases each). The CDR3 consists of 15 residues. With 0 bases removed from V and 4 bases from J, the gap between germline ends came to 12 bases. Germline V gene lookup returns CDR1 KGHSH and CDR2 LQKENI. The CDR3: CASSPPVGGGETQYF. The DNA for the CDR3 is TGTGCCAGCTCACCACCCGTTGGAGGGGGAGAGACCCAGTACTTC.

The CDR3 DNA is TGTGCCAGCAGCTTAGGGCTGGGACTAGCGTCTGAGCAGTTCTTC. Translation gives CASSLGLGLASEQFF. This chain joins TRBV7-3 and TRBJ2-1; 10 nucleotides line up with TRBD2. From germline, CDR1 is SGHTA and CDR2 FQGTGA. With 2 bases clipped from V and 9 bases from J, the junction kept 7 bases outside the gene matches. The CDR3 consists of 15 residues.

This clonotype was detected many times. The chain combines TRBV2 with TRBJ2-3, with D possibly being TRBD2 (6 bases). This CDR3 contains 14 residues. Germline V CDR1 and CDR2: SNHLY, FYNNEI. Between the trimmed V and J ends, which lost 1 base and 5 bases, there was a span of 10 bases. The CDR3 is CASSEGRGVDTQYF. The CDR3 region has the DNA TGTGCCAGCAGTGAAGGGAGGGGTGTAGATACGCAGTATTTT. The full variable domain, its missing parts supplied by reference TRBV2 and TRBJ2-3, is EPEVTQTPSHQVTQMGQEVILRCVPISNHLYFYWYRQILGQKVEFLVSFYNNEISEKSEIFDDQFSVERPDGSNFTLKIRSTKLEDSAMYFCASSEGRGVDTQYFGPGTRLTVL.